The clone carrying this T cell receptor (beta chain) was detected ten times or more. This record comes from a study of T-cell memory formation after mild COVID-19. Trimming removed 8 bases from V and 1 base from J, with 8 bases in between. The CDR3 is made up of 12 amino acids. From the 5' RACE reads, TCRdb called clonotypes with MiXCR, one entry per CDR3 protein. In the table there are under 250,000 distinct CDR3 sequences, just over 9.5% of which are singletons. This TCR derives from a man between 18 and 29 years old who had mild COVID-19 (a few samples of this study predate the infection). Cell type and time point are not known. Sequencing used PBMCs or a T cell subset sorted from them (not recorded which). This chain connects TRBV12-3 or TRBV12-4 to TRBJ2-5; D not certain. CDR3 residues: CASGSIQETQYF. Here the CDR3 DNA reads TGTGCCAGCGGTAGCATCCAAGAGACCCAGTACTTC.